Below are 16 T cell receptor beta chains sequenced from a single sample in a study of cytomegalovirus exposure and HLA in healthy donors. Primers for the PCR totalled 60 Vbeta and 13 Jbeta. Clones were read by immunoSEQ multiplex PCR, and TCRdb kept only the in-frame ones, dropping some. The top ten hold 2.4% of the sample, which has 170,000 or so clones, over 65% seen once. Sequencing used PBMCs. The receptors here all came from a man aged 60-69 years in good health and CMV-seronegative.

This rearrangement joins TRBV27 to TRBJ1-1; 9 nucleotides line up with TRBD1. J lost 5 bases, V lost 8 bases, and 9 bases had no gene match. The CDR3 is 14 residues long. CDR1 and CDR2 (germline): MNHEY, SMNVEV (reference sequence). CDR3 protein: CASSQGARRTEAFF. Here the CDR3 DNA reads TGTGCCAGCTCACAGGGGGCGCGGAGGACTGAAGCTTTCTTT.

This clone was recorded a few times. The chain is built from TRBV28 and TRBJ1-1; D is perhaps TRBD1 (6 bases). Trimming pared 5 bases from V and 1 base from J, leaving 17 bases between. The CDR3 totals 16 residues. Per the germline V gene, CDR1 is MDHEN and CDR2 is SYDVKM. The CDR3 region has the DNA TGTGCCAGCAGTCCAATTCCAGGGGCTCAGAACACTGAAGCTTTCTTT. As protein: CASSPIPGAQNTEAFF.

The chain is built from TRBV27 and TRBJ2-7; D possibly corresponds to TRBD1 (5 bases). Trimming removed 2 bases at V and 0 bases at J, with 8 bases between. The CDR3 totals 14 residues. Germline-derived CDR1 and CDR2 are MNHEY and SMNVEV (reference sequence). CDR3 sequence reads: CASSLGASSYEQYF. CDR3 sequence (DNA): TGTGCCAGCAGTTTAGGGGCCAGCTCCTACGAGCAGTACTTC.

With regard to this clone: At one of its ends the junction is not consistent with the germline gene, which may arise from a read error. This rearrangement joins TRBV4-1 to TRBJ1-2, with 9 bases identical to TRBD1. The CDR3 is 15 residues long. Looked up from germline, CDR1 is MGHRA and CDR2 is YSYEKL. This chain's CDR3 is CASSQGDRANYGYPF. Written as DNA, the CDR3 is TGCGCCAGCAGCCAAGGGGACAGGGCTAACTATGGCTACCCCTTC.

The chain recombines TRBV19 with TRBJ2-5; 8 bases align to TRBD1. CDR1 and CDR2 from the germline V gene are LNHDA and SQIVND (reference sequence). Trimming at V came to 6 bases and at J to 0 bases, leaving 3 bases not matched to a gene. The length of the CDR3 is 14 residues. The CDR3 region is CASRRQGNQETQYF. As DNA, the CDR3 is TGTGCCAGTAGAAGACAGGGGAACCAAGAGACCCAGTACTTC.

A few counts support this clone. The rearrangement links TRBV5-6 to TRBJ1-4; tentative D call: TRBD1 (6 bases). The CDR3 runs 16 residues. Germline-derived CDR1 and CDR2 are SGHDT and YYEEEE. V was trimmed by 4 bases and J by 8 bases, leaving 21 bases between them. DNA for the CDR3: TGTGCCAGCAGCGCGGACCACCGGGACATGAGGGAAAAACTGTTTTTT. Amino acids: CASSADHRDMREKLFF. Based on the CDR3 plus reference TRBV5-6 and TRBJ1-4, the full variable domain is DAGVTQSPTHLIKTRGQQVTLRCSPKSGHDTVSWYQQALGQGPQFIFQYYEEEERQRGNFPDRFSGHQFPNYSSELNVNALLLGDSALYLCASSADHRDMREKLFFGSGTQLSVL.

The CDR3 DNA follows: TGTGCCAGCAGTAGCCGGGACAGACAAGAGACCCAGTACTTC. Its protein product is CASSSRDRQETQYF. The rearrangement joins TRBV27 to TRBJ2-5; 7 bases map to TRBD1. CDR1 and CDR2 from the germline V gene are MNHEY and SMNVEV (reference sequence). V lost 5 bases, J lost 2 bases, and 5 bases stayed unmatched. This CDR3 contains 14 residues.

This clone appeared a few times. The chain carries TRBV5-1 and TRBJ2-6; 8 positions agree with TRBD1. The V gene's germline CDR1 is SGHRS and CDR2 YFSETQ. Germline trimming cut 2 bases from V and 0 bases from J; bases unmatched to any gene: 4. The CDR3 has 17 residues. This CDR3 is CASSLGTGRSGANVLTF. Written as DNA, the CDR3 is TGCGCCAGCAGCTTAGGGACAGGACGCTCTGGGGCCAACGTCCTGACTTTC. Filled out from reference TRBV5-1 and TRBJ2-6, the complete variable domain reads KAGVTQTPRYLIKTRGQQVTLSCSPISGHRSVSWYQQTPGQGLQFLFEYFSETQRNKGNFPGRFSGRQFSNSRSEMNVSTLELGDSALYLCASSLGTGRSGANVLTFGAGSRLTVL.

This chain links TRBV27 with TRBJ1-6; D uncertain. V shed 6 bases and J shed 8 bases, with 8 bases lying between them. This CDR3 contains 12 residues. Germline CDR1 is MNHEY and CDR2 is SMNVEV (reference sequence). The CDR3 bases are TGTGCCAGCAGGACTGCGGATTCACCCCTCCACTTT. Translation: CASRTADSPLHF.

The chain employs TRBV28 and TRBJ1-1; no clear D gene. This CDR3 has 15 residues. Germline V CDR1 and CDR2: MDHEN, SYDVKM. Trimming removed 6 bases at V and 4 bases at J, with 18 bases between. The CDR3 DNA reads TGTGCCAGCAGACCTTGGGCAGGCTTGGGCACTGAAGCTTTCTTT. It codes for CASRPWAGLGTEAFF.

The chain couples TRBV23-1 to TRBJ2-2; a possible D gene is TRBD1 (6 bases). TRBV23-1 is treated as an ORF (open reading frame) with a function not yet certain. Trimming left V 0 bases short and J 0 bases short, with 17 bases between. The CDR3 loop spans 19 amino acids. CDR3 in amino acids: CASSQSWRWTESNTGELFF. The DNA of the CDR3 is TGCGCCAGCAGTCAATCCTGGCGTTGGACAGAATCGAACACCGGGGAGCTGTTTTTT.

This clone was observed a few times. The CDR3 loop reads CASSFTGKGEQYF. In DNA, the CDR3 is TGTGCCAGCAGCTTCACAGGGAAGGGGGAGCAGTACTTC. The chain uses TRBV6-5 and TRBJ2-7; D possibly corresponds to TRBD1 (6 bases). The CDR3 length is 13 residues. V was trimmed by 6 bases and J by 7 bases, leaving 16 bases between them. CDR1 and CDR2 (germline): MNHEY, SVGAGI.

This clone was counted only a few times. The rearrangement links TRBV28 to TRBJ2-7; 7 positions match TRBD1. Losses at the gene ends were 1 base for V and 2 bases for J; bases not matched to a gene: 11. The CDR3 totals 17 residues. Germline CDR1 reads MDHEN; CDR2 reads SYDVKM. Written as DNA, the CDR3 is TGTGCCAGCAGTTTATTTTTTAGGACAGGCACTACCTACGAGCAGTACTTC. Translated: CASSLFFRTGTTYEQYF.

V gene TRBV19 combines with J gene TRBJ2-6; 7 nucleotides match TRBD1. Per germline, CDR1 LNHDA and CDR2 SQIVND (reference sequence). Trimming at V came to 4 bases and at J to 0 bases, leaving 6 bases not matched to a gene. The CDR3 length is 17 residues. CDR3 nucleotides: TGTGCCAGTAGTAGCGACAGGGTAGCCTCTGGGGCCAACGTCCTGACTTTC. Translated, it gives CASSSDRVASGANVLTF.

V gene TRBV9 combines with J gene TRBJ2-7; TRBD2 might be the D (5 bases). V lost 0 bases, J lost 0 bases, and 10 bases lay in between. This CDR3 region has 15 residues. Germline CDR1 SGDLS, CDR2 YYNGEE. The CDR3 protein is CASSVGGPSSYEQYF. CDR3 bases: TGTGCCAGCAGCGTAGGCGGGCCAAGCTCCTACGAGCAGTACTTC.

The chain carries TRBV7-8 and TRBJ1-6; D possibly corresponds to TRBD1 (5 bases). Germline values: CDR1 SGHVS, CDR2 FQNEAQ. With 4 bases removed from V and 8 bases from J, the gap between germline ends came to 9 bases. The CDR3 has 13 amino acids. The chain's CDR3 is CASSSAGDSPLHF. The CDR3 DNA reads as TGTGCCAGCAGCTCCGCGGGGGATTCACCCCTCCACTTT.